This T cell receptor (beta chain) was obtained from a study of cytomegalovirus exposure and HLA in healthy donors. Study as a whole: Earlier findings included some 120 million unique TCR beta sequences obtained from roughly 200 million T cells.

Details on this clone: Its specificity is not known.

V lost 7 bases and J lost 4; bases outside the gene matches: 4. There are 13 residues in the CDR3. CDR1 is LNHDA, CDR2 SQIVND, per germline (reference sequence). 60 Vbeta and 13 Jbeta primers were used in PCR. Libraries were prepared by immunoSEQ multiplex PCR; TCRdb keeps only in-frame clonotypes and omits some of them. This sample's table has 120,000 to 150,000 clones. Study findings and constraints: Presence/absence analyses assumed roughly uniform sequencing depth across donors, which may not hold. In a later analysis, 16,951 TCR beta sequences were associated with HLA alleles at 0.05 false discovery rate. Some public TCRs appeared in many individuals, while most sequences were rare.

The receptor was isolated from a woman between 50 and 59 years old in good health and CMV-seronegative. The V call is TRBV19, the J call TRBJ1-5; TRBD1 aligns across 7 bases. Sequenced input: PBMCs. The CDR3 sequence is CASTGTVNQPQHF. The CDR3 coding sequence is TGTGCCAGTACCGGGACAGTAAATCAGCCCCAGCATTTT.